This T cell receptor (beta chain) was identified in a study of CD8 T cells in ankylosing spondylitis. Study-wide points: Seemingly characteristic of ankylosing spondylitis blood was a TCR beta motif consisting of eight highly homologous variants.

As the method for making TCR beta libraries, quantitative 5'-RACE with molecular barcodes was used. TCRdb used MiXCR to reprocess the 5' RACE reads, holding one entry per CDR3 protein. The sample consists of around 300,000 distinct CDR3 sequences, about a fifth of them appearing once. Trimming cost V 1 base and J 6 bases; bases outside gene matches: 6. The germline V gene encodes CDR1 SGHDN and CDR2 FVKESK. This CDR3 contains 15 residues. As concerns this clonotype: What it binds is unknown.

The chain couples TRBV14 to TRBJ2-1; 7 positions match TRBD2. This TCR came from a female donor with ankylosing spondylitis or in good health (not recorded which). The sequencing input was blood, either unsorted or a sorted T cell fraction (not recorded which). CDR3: CASSQAGGPFNEQFF. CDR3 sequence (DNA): TGTGCCAGCAGCCAAGCGGGGGGACCTTTCAATGAGCAGTTCTTC.